The subject of this entry is one T cell receptor beta chain. Antigen: not known. This sample was taken from a study of shared clonotypes between healthy human individuals. Study observations and caveats: Richness estimates generally favored naive over memory subsets. Generation probabilities of non-shared clonotypes were lower (relative to those shared by all four donors). Approximately 5.4% of naive CD4 clonotypes were common to several donors.

TCRdb's table, derived via immunoSEQ multiplex PCR, lists solely in-frame clones and lacks some. The sample contains some 320,000 clones, about nine tenths of which appear only once. Sample: memory CD8+ T cells sorted from blood. Specified subset: CD45RO+ cells pooled with CCR7-negative TemRA cells. The clonotype was recovered from a man younger than 30 in good health.

The chain's CDR3 is CASGLAGEVYEQYF. CDR3 DNA sequence: TGTGCCAGCGGACTAGCGGGAGAGGTCTACGAGCAGTACTTC. This chain joins TRBV6-5 and TRBJ2-7, with TRBD2 identical over 13 bases. J lost 3 bases, V lost 8 bases, and 4 bases had no gene match. This CDR3 region has 14 residues. From germline, CDR1 is MNHEY and CDR2 SVGAGI.